This entry lists 8 T cell receptor beta chains sequenced from one sample in a study of Ad26.COV2.S vaccination and SARS-CoV-2 variants. Noted treatment: 15 to 20 received Ad26.COV2.S at low or high dose, single or two shots; 5 received placebo; per-sample allocation not given. Specimens were obtained on day 63 following the first vaccine or placebo injection. TCRdb's table, derived via immunoSEQ multiplex PCR, lists solely in-frame clones and lacks some. The sample lists some 390,000 clones, roughly 90% occurring once. The material was peripheral blood, obtained in a trial of Ad26.COV2.S vaccine versus placebo. The receptors shown here come from a person between 18 and 65 years old who received the Ad26.COV2.S COVID-19 vaccine or a placebo.

The chain carries TRBV10-3 and TRBJ2-7; a possible D gene is TRBD1 (8 bases). Trimming cost V 2 bases and J 5 bases, with 13 bases left between them. The germline V gene encodes CDR1 ENHRY and CDR2 SYGVKD. The CDR3 loop spans 14 amino acids. The CDR3 sequence: CAISEEQGGNEQYF. CDR3 nucleotides: TGTGCCATCAGTGAGGAACAGGGGGGGAACGAGCAGTACTTC.

The rearrangement links TRBV5-4 to TRBJ1-5, with D hard to call. Trimming took 0 bases from V and 7 from J, leaving 8 bases between them. CDR3 size: 13 residues. The V gene's germline CDR1 is SGHNT and CDR2 YYREEE (reference sequence). As DNA, the CDR3 is TGTGCCAGCAGCTTGGGCAGCAGCCAGCCCCAGCATTTT. This encodes CASSLGSSQPQHF.

The chain recombines TRBV10-3 with TRBJ2-1, with 12 positions matching TRBD1. Germline CDR1 reads ENHRY; CDR2 reads SYGVKD. The trim removed 4 bases at V and 1 base at J, leaving 5 bases unmatched. The CDR3 extends over 17 amino acids. The chain's CDR3 is CAISGDRGPSSYNEQFF. CDR3 DNA sequence: TGTGCCATCAGTGGGGACAGGGGGCCCTCGTCCTACAATGAGCAGTTCTTC.

The chain links TRBV2 to TRBJ2-1, with TRBD1 as a possible D gene (5 bases). Germline CDR1 is SNHLY and CDR2 is FYNNEI. The CDR3 length is 13 residues. Trimming shortened V by 5 bases and J by 10 bases, and 15 bases separated the two germline ends. The CDR3 DNA is TGTGCCAGCAGTCAGGACACGGCGGTCGAGCAGTTCTTC. As protein: CASSQDTAVEQFF.

This chain joins TRBV19 and TRBJ2-1; TRBD2 matches at 7 bases. Germline CDR1 reads LNHDA; CDR2 reads SQIVND (reference sequence). This CDR3 comprises 14 residues. V was pared by 3 bases and J by 8 bases, with 7 bases of the junction left unmatched. The CDR3 reads CASSIEGGPYEQFF. The CDR3 nucleotides are TGTGCCAGTAGTATTGAGGGAGGGCCATATGAGCAGTTCTTC.

Here the CDR3 reads CASSLGGFTYEQYF. CDR3 nucleotides: TGTGCCAGCAGTTTAGGGGGCTTCACCTACGAGCAGTACTTC. This chain links TRBV5-6 with TRBJ2-7; 7 bases are shared with TRBD1. V shed 5 bases, J shed 2 bases, and the junction held 7 bases outside the gene matches. Germline lookup yields CDR1 SGHDT and CDR2 YYEEEE. CDR3 length equals 14 residues.

The CDR3 DNA is TGTGCCACCAGTGATTCACCCGGAGGCGGGAGTGGGGACGAGCAGTACTTC. It is translated as CATSDSPGGGSGDEQYF. This chain joins TRBV24-1 and TRBJ2-7; TRBD2 matches at 7 bases. Germline-derived CDR1 and CDR2 are KGHDR and SFDVKD. The V segment lost 2 bases and the J segment 5 bases; nucleotides outside the gene matches: 14. CDR3 length: 17 residues.

In this sample, this clone turned up once. The chain is built from TRBV5-1 and TRBJ2-5, with D perhaps TRBD2 (5 bases). V was clipped by 3 bases and J by 7 bases, with 10 bases between them. This CDR3 spans 12 amino acids. Germline-derived CDR1 and CDR2 are SGHRS and YFSETQ. CDR3 DNA: TGCGCCAGCAGCTATATTGAGGGGACCCAGTACTTC. Its translation is CASSYIEGTQYF.